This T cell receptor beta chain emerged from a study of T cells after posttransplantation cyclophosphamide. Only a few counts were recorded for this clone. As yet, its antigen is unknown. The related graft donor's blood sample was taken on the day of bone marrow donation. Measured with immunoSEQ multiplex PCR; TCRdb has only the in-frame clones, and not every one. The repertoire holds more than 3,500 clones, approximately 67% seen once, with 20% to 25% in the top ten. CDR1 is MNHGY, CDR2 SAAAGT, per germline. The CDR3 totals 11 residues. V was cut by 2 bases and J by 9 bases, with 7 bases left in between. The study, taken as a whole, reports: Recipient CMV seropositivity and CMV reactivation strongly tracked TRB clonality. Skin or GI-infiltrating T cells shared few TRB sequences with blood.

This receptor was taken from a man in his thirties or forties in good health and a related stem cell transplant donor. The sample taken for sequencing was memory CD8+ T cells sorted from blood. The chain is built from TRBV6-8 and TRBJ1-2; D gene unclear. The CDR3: CASSYPTSYTF. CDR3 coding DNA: TGTGCCAGCAGTTACCCGACAAGCTACACCTTC.